This TCR beta chain was documented in a study of blood T cells in healthy people across ages. This clonotype was detected only once. A junction boundary mismatches the germline segment, possibly from a read error. CDR3 length: 15 residues. The germline V gene has CDR1 DFQATT and CDR2 SNEGSKA (reference sequence). A J-beta primer mix and a sample-barcoded 5' primer were used in a second PCR of roughly 6 to 12 cycles. TCRdb analysed the 5' RACE reads with MiXCR anew, one entry per CDR3 protein. The table has around 1,000,000 distinct CDR3 sequences, 25% seen once. The same data also went into a second study, on T cells of mothers and their children.

The source is a girl aged 2-10 years in good health. Sequenced: blood. This rearrangement joins TRBV20-1 to TRBJ1-2; D remains unclear. The CDR3 region is CSASTAFQLGYGHTF. CDR3 nucleotides: TGCAGTGCTAGCACGGCGTTCCAACTAGGCTATGGCCACACCTTC.